The rows below give T cell receptor beta chains drawn from one sample of a study of shared clonotypes between healthy human individuals. Sequenced by immunoSEQ multiplex PCR; TCRdb stores in-frame clones only, minus some. This table has about 520,000 clones, about 96% appearing once. Specimen: naive CD4+ T cells sorted from blood. These receptors originate from a woman aged 30 to 39 in good health. Both conserved end residues are part of each CDR3. A D gene is named only where the DNA matches it firmly. Part of the rows lack a size; the others show once, few, many or a class for expanded clones.

V	J	size	D	length	DNA	CDR3
TRBV5-1	TRBJ2-1	-	-	15	TGCGCCAGCAGCTTCGGTAGCTCAGCCTACAATGAGCAGTTCTTC	CASSFGSSAYNEQFF
TRBV27	TRBJ2-1	-	TRBD1	13	TGTGCCAGCACCATTACAGGGGTCAATGAGCAGTTCTTC	CASTITGVNEQFF
TRBV19	TRBJ2-3	-	TRBD1	16	TGTGCCAGTACCGACAGGGGGGGATATAGCACAGATACGCAGTATTTT	CASTDRGGYSTDTQYF
TRBV28	TRBJ1-1	-	-	11	TGTGCCAGCGTACATATCGCTGAAGCTTTCTTT	CASVHIAEAFF
TRBV19	TRBJ2-1	-	TRBD2	15	TGTGCCAGTAGTATAGTGGGACTAGTCGACAATGAGCAGTTCTTC	CASSIVGLVDNEQFF
TRBV5-1	TRBJ2-7	once	TRBD1	14	TGCGCCAGCAGCTCGGGACAGGGTCTCTCCGAGCAGTACTTC	CASSSGQGLSEQYF
TRBV19	TRBJ2-1	once	-	14	TGTGCCAGTAGTCGAGACTTAATCGGCGATGAGCAGTTCTTC	CASSRDLIGDEQFF
TRBV29-1	TRBJ1-2	-	-	10	TGCAGCGTTGAAGAGGGTGTCTACACCTTC	CSVEEGVYTF
TRBV6-5	TRBJ2-1	once	-	15	TGTGCCAGCAGTATTTCAGGGGCTGCCTACAATGAGCAGTTCTTC	CASSISGAAYNEQFF
TRBV10-3	TRBJ1-1	-	-	12	TGTGCCATCAGAGGAGGGAACACTGAAGCTTTCTTT	CAIRGGNTEAFF
TRBV28	TRBJ1-1	once	-	13	TGTGCCAGCAGTTCCTCAGTGAACACTGAAGCTTTCTTT	CASSSSVNTEAFF
TRBV7-8	TRBJ1-5	-	-	17	TGTGCCAGCAGCTCCCGCCCCAGGGAAATCGGCAATCAGCCCCAGCATTTT	CASSSRPREIGNQPQHF
TRBV15	TRBJ2-1	-	TRBD2	17	TGTGCCACCAGCACCCGGACTAGCGGGACCGACTACAATGAGCAGTTCTTC	CATSTRTSGTDYNEQFF
TRBV7-2	TRBJ1-5	-	-	13	TGTGCCAGCAGCCGGACAGGCAATCAGCCCCAGCATTTT	CASSRTGNQPQHF
TRBV27	TRBJ2-5	-	-	16	TGTGCCAGCAGTTTAAGGACCACCCCGCCCAGAGAGACCCAGTACTTC	CASSLRTTPPRETQYF
TRBV10-3	TRBJ2-5	-	-	13	TGTGCCACCACGGGGCGGGAAGGGGAGACCCAGTACTTC	CATTGREGETQYF
TRBV7-9	TRBJ2-5	-	-	14	TGTGCCAGCAGTTCATCCGGGGTCCAAGAGACCCAGTACTTC	CASSSSGVQETQYF
TRBV10-2	TRBJ1-5	few	TRBD1	13	TGCGCCAGTGGACAGGAATGGGTTCAGCCCCAGCATTTT	CASGQEWVQPQHF
TRBV7-3	TRBJ2-1	once	-	12	TGTGCCAGCAGCGGACAGTACAATGAGCAGTTCTTC	CASSGQYNEQFF
TRBV7-9	TRBJ2-7	-	-	16	TGTGCCAGCAGCTTAGCGAGCGGGACAAGCTCCTACGAGCAGTACTTC	CASSLASGTSSYEQYF
TRBV5-8	TRBJ1-1	-	-	13	TGTGCCAGCAGCTTGAGAGGGAACACTGAAGCTTTCTTT	CASSLRGNTEAFF
TRBV5-6	TRBJ1-5	-	-	16	TGTGCCAGCAGCTTGTGGGGACGTCTTAGCAATCAGCCCCAGCATTTT	CASSLWGRLSNQPQHF
TRBV5-1	TRBJ1-4	-	-	15	TGCGCCAGCAGCTTGGTCCGGGGAAGGGATGAAAAACTGTTTTTT	CASSLVRGRDEKLFF
TRBV11-3	TRBJ2-7	-	-	14	TGTGCCAGCAGCTTAGAGGGGCTCGGGGTCGAGCAGTACTTC	CASSLEGLGVEQYF
TRBV18	TRBJ2-1	-	TRBD2	16	TGTGCCAGCTCACCACCGGGACTAGCGGAGGGGGATGAGCAGTTCTTC	CASSPPGLAEGDEQFF
TRBV6-5	TRBJ2-3	-	TRBD2	16	TGTGCCAGCAGTTCCGAGGTAGCGGGGGCCACAGATACGCAGTATTTT	CASSSEVAGATDTQYF
TRBV6-5	TRBJ2-1	-	-	11	TGTGCCAGCAGTGTCGGGAATGAGCAGTTCTTC	CASSVGNEQFF
TRBV30	TRBJ2-5	-	-	15	TGTGCCTGGAGTGTAGCACTTGGGTATTTCGGGACCCAGTACTTC	CAWSVALGYFGTQYF
TRBV28	TRBJ2-7	-	-	15	TGTGCCAGCAGTTACACCGGGCCCAGCACCTACGAGCAGTACTTC	CASSYTGPSTYEQYF
TRBV29-1	TRBJ1-3	-	TRBD1	14	TGCAGCGTCTCGGACAGGCTTTCTGGAAACACCATATATTTT	CSVSDRLSGNTIYF
TRBV6-1	TRBJ2-1	-	-	15	TGTGCCAGCAGTGAATTGTCCCAGACCCGCTCTACGCAGTTCTTC	CASSELSQTRSTQFF
TRBV6-1	TRBJ2-7	-	TRBD1	15	TGTGCCAGCAGTGAATGGACAGGGAACCTCTACGAGCAGTACTTC	CASSEWTGNLYEQYF
TRBV13	TRBJ2-7	-	-	13	TGTGCCAGCAGCCCAGCCCCCCCCTACGAGCAGTACTTC	CASSPAPPYEQYF
TRBV18	TRBJ1-1	-	-	13	TGTGCCAGCTCCTCAGGGGCGAAGACTGAAGCTTTCTTT	CASSSGAKTEAFF
TRBV7-9	TRBJ2-7	-	-	15	TGTGCCAGCAGCTCGTCTCCCCAACGGGATCCCGAGCAGTACTTC	CASSSSPQRDPEQYF
TRBV5-4	TRBJ1-2	-	-	15	TGTGCCAGCAGCTTGGGTGGGGCCGCTGACTATGGCTACACCTTC	CASSLGGAADYGYTF
TRBV28	TRBJ1-5	-	-	14	TGTGCCAGCAGTCTATGGACCAGGGATCAGCCCCAGCATTTT	CASSLWTRDQPQHF
TRBV5-1	TRBJ2-7	-	-	11	TGCGCCAGCAGCTTCGGGGCAGAGCAGTACTTC	CASSFGAEQYF
TRBV7-9	TRBJ2-1	-	TRBD1	17	TGTGCCAGCAGTCCTAAAACCGGGACAGGGATTTACAATGAGCAGTTCTTC	CASSPKTGTGIYNEQFF
TRBV10-1	TRBJ1-5	-	TRBD1	22	TGCGCCAGCAGTGATAGTCAAGGGGGACAGGTTCTCCCCCATCCTAGCAATCAGCCCCAGCATTTT	CASSDSQGGQVLPHPSNQPQHF
TRBV7-9	TRBJ2-5	-	-	15	TGTGCCAGCAGCTTAGCGCGGCGGGTCGGGGAGACCCAGTACTTC	CASSLARRVGETQYF
TRBV11-2	TRBJ2-2	-	-	15	TGTGCCAGCAGCTTCTTTCGCGCGAACACCGGGGAGCTGTTTTTT	CASSFFRANTGELFF
TRBV19	TRBJ2-7	once	-	14	TGTGCCAGTAGTATTAATGTGTGGGACTACGAGCAGTACTTC	CASSINVWDYEQYF
TRBV25-1	TRBJ2-7	-	-	13	TGTGCCAGCAGTGACAGGCCGGGGAGCGAGCAGTACTTC	CASSDRPGSEQYF
TRBV5-1	TRBJ2-7	-	-	15	TGCGCCAGCAGCTTGGCAGGACAGAAGTCCTACGAGCAGTACTTC	CASSLAGQKSYEQYF
TRBV21-1	TRBJ2-7	-	-	16	TGTGCCAGCAGCCATACCTGTCACGGGCCGCCGGGCGAGCAGTACTTC	CASSHTCHGPPGEQYF
TRBV15	TRBJ2-7	-	-	12	TGTGCCACCAGCAGAGCGGGGAACGAGCAGTACTTC	CATSRAGNEQYF
TRBV5-1	TRBJ1-1	-	TRBD1	14	TGCGCCAGCAGCTCGGGACAGCGAGACACTGAAGCTTTCTTT	CASSSGQRDTEAFF
TRBV2	TRBJ2-7	-	TRBD1	15	TGTGCCAGCAGTCCAGGGACAGGTAGCTCCTACGAGCAGTACTTC	CASSPGTGSSYEQYF
TRBV5-1	TRBJ2-5	-	TRBD2	16	TGCGCCAGCAGCCCGCACGGTGCGGGGGGACAAGAGACCCAGTACTTC	CASSPHGAGGQETQYF
TRBV28	TRBJ2-5	-	-	11	TGTGCCAGCAGGTTATTAGAGACCCAGTACTTC	CASRLLETQYF
TRBV21-1	TRBJ2-7	-	-	13	TGTGCCAGCAGCACACAAGTCCCCTACGAGCAGTACTTC	CASSTQVPYEQYF
TRBV4-1	TRBJ1-2	-	-	13	TGCGCCAGCAGCCAAGGGGTGGAAGTTGGCTACACCTTC	CASSQGVEVGYTF